The TCR beta chain described here comes from a study of shared clonotypes between healthy human individuals. Overall study: Aged between 18 and 49, the donors were two women and three men.

CDR3 length: 14 amino acids. Germline lookup yields CDR1 SGHRS and CDR2 YFSETQ. The V and J ends lost 2 bases and 3 bases respectively, with 10 bases between them. For each subset, genomic DNA was distributed in equal portions over several immunoSEQ plates. Profiled with immunoSEQ multiplex PCR; TCRdb holds only in-frame clones, not every one. This sample has about 770,000 clones, with 55% to 75% found just once. Concerning this clone itself: What it recognizes is unknown.

Study-level findings and limits: Clonotype sharing across donors was expected to vary with sequencing depth.

The sequence derives from a woman aged 25 to 45 in good health. Sequencing was performed on memory CD4+ T cells sorted from blood. Subset indicated: CD45RA-negative fraction. The chain recombines TRBV5-1 with TRBJ2-3, with D hard to call. The CDR3 here is CASSFMDVTDTQYF. Written as DNA, the CDR3 is TGCGCCAGCAGCTTTATGGACGTAACAGATACGCAGTATTTT.